This T cell receptor beta chain emerged from a study of Graves' ophthalmopathy and Graves' hyperthyroidism (dated by TCRdb to 2016 to 2018). A note on the overall study: Peripheral blood was collected before any treatment was given, at the time of initial diagnosis. A discovery set of 100 patients (43 ophthalmopathy, 57 stable hyperthyroidism) was enrolled to explore V-J signatures distinguishing ophthalmopathy from hyperthyroidism. In total, some 140 blood samples were TCR-sequenced: 43 ophthalmopathy, under 80 hyperthyroidism and approximately 17 hyperthyroidism-to-ophthalmopathy patients. The roughly 100 discovery patients were divided at random into training and test sets in a 7:3 ratio. In roughly 6 hyperthyroidism patients, the T-cell repertoires found in thyroid tissue were compared with those found in blood. TCR beta repertoire signatures were used to distinguish Graves' ophthalmopathy from Graves' hyperthyroidism and to predict progression to ophthalmopathy. After sampling, hyperthyroidism patients received methimazole starting at 30 mg daily, and ophthalmopathy patients received high-dose intravenous methylprednisolone. An independent validation cohort comprised roughly 20 hyperthyroidism patients and about 16 patients who later progressed from hyperthyroidism to ophthalmopathy.

This clonotype appeared a few times. What antigen it recognizes has not been identified. No base quality values were provided; no much bigger clone lies one nucleotide off. The full study reports these points: Sample size was not predetermined statistically, and investigators were not blinded to group allocation. The 13-signature model separated ophthalmopathy from stable hyperthyroidism with 87.88% sensitivity and 81.08% specificity in cross-validation, and 80%/75% in the test set. In validation, the model predicted ophthalmopathy progression with more than 55% sensitivity and approximately 75% specificity; some twelve predicted patients were CT-confirmed with GO in a median of approximately 6.5 months. Among expanded thyroid clonotypes with frequency above 0.001, most also showed up in blood, which suggests that blood repertoires may reflect the thyroid immune response.

Spanning cysteine to phenylalanine, the CDR3 consists of 17 amino acids. The read is trimmed to its CDR3 DNA, 51 bases read in frame from base 1. Trimming takes 1 base from V and 3 bases from J, and the germline ends sit 13 bases apart. From the germline V gene (reference sequence), CDR1 is SEHNR and CDR2 is FQNEAQ. Hyperthyroidism was defined as stable when no progression to ophthalmopathy occurred within 18 months of follow-up. Hyperthyroidism patients were newly diagnosed, with disease duration under 2 months, and aged 18 to 65 years. Anyone with other autoimmune diseases, uncontrolled infections, pregnancy or lactation was excluded from the study. Clinical symptoms, serum thyroxine, TRAb, thyroid ultrasound and orbital computed tomography were used for diagnosis. Using Ficoll-Paque density gradient centrifugation, PBMCs were isolated from 9.5 to 10 ml of fresh peripheral blood. Total RNA was extracted with Trizol reagent and quality-checked on an Agilent 2100 Bioanalyzer.

TCR beta CDR3 regions were amplified from RNA transcripts for repertoire sequencing. The first round of RT-PCR was done with HTBI primers and the Qiagen OneStep RT-PCR kit, and was followed by a second round of multiplex PCR, then size selection and purification. The libraries underwent paired-end sequencing with 100 bp reads on an Illumina HiSeq2000. The original pipeline was this. Reads were processed with SOAPnuke, discarding reads with adapters, uncalled bases, mean Phred below 15, or no exact constant-primer or identifier match. High-quality paired reads were merged with COPE v1.2.5. Unique nucleotide sequences were defined as clonotypes and aligned to IMGT TRB V, D and J references using MiTCR v1.1. Analysis was restricted to V-J combinations with a frequency above 0.0001, which covered roughly 99% of repertoires. For each V-J combination, a TCR clonal expansion and chaos score was defined as F50 clonal expansion divided by the chaos observed in the TCRdist matrix. Features were reduced by Welch's t-statistics and random forest to around 13 V-J combinations, which fed a naive Bayes classifier. The similarity between thyroid and blood repertoires was quantified using the Morisita-Horn index. Using fastp at Q25 and MiXCR, TCRdb reprocessed the public reads and kept productive beta chains. Here each entry gathers all rows of one CDR3 protein and keeps the most common genes and DNA. V and J calls and clone size were set by TCRdb, not the authors. Recorded for this sample are hundreds of thousands of distinct CDR3 sequences; 22% of them occurred a single time. The ten largest clones take up around 6.9% of the sample.

The sequence links TRBV7-9 to TRBJ1-6; matching of 5 bases hints at TRBD1 as the D gene. The source of this sequence is a woman aged 18-30 years with stable Graves' hyperthyroidism. Some clones in this sample may be carry-over from other donors' samples. Donor details come from another sample of the same person, matched by shared clones. The specimen was peripheral blood. DNA sequence: TGTGCCAGCAGCTTAGGACGGGGCATAAGCTATAATTCACCCCTCCACTTT. Translated, it gives CASSLGRGISYNSPLHF.